This T cell receptor (beta chain) was documented in a study of T cell repertoires in cytomegalovirus infection. For the study at large: Epitope selection comprised recently identified HLA-C-restricted CMV epitopes and well-studied HLA-B-restricted CMV epitopes. General observations from the study: CMV-specific HLA-C-restricted TCR beta clonotypes dominated the ex vivo response.

This clonotype has more than one count but fewer than ten. The antigen is not known. TCRdb reprocessed the reads via MiXCR and lists one record per CDR3 protein. The sample carries about 890,000 distinct CDR3 sequences, around 32% recorded once. This CDR3 has 12 amino acids. Germline V CDR1 and CDR2: SEHNR, FQNEAQ (reference sequence). Trimming removed 6 bases from V and 10 bases from J, with 13 bases in between. The source is a human donor in good health (CMV status not recorded). Some clones in this sample may be carry-over from other donors' samples. Material: cultured CD8+ T cells from PBMCs, obtained from culture after CMV antigen stimulation. This chain joins TRBV7-9 and TRBJ2-1, with D hard to call. The CDR3 sequence is CASSARVGEQFF. The CDR3 DNA is TGTGCCAGCAGTGCTAGGGTGGGCGAGCAGTTCTTC.